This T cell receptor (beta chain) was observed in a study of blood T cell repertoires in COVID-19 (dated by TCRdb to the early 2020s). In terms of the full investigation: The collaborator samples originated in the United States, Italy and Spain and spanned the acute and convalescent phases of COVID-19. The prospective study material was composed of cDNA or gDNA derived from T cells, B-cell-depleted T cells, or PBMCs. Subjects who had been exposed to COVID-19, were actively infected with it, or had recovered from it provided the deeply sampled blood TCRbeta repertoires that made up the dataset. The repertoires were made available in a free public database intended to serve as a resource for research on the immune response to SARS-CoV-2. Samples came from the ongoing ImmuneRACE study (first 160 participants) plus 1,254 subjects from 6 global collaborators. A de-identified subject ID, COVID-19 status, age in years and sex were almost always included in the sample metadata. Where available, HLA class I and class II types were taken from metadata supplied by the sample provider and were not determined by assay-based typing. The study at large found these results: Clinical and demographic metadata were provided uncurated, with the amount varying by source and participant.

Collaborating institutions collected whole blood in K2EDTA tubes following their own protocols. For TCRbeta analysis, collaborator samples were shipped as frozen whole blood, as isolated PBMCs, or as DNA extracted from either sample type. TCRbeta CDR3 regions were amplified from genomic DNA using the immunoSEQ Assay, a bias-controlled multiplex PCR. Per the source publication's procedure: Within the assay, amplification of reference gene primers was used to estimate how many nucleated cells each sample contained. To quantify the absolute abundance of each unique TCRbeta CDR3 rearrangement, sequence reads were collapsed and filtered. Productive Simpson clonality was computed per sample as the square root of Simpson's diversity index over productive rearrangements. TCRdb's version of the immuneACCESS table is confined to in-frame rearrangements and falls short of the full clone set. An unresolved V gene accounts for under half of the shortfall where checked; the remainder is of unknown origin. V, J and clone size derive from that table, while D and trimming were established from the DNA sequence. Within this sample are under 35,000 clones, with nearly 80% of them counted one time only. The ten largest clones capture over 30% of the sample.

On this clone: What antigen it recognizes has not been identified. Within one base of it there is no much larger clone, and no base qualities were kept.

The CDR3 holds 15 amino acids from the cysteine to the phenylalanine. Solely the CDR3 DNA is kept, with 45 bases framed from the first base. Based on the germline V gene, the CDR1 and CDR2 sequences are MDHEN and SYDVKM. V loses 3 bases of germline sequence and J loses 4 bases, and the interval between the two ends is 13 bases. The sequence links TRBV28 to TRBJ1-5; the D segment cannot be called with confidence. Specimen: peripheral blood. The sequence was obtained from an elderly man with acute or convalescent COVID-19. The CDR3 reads CASSLEGEGNQPQHF. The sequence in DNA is TGTGCCAGCAGTTTGGAGGGAGAGGGAAATCAGCCCCAGCATTTT.